The entry below gives a single T cell receptor beta chain sequence along with its context. The antigen is not known. Data came from immunoSEQ multiplex PCR; TCRdb stores just in-frame clones and leaves some out. The table shows some 30,000 clones, with roughly 75% occurring only once. These data belong to a study of chemoradiotherapy in HPV16-positive cancers. Findings and limits, study-wide: HPV-specific T cells were functionally defined from only a couple of HPV16-positive patients.

The sequencing here drew on blood, taken from a patient who underwent chemoradiotherapy. The sequence was obtained from a human donor with HPV-associated anogenital cancer.

CDR3 region: CASSQGQGSEKLFF. For the CDR3, the DNA is TGTGCCAGCAGCCAGGGACAGGGAAGTGAAAAACTGTTTTTT. The rearrangement links TRBV7-7 to TRBJ1-4, with 9 bases that match TRBD1. The V and J ends lost 5 bases and 7 bases, in that order; junction bases with no gene match: 5. CDR1 is SSHAT, CDR2 FNYEAQ, per germline (reference sequence). The CDR3 sequence is 14 residues long.